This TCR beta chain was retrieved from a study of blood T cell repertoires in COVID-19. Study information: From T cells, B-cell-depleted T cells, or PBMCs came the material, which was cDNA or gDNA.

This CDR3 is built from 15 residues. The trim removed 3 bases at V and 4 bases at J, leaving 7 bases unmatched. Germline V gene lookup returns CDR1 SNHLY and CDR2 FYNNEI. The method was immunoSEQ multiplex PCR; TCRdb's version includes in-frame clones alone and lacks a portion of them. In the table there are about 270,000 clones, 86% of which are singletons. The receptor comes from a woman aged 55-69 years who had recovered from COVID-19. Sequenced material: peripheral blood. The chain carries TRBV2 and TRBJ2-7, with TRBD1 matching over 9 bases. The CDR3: CASSDPGTGNYEQYF. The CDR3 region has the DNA TGTGCCAGCAGTGATCCGGGGACAGGGAATTACGAGCAGTACTTC.